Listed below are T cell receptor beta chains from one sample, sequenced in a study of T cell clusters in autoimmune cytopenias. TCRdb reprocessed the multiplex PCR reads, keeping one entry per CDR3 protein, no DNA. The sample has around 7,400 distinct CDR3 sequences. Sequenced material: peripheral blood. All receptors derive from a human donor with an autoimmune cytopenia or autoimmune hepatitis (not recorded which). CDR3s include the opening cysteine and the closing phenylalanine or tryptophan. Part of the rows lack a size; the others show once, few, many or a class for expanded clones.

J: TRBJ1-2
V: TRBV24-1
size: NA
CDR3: CATSDSESYGYTF

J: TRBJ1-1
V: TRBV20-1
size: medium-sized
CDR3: CSASQGAVTEAFF

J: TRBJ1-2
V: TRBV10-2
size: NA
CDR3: CASTDSNYGYTF

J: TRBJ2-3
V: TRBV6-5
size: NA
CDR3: CASSTGLAGVGDTQYF

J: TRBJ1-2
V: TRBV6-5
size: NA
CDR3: CASSYGQGAMGYTF

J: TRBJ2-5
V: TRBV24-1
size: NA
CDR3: CATSDPPQETQYF

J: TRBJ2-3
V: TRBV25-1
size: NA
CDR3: CASTASGSTDTQYF

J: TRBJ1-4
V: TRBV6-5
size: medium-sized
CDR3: CASSYADGEKLFF

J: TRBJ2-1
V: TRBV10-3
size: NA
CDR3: CAISSPIAGVGYNEQFF

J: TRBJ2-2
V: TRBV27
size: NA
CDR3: CASRIGQGNTGELFF

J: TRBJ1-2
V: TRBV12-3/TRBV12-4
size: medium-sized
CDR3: CASSLHGQVLGYGYTF

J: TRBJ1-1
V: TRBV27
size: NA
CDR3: CASSFGSQASNTEAFF

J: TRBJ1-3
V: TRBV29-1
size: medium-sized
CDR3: CSAGGANTIYF

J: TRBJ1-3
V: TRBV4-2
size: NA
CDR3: CASSQESTGAGNTIYF

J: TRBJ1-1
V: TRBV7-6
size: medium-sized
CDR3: CASSLGPSNTEAFF

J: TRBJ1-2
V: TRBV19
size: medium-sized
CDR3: CASIDPGGNYGYTF

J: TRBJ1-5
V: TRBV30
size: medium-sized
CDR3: CAWSVLTVNQPQHF

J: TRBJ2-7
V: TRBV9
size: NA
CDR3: CASSVGQGTYEQYF

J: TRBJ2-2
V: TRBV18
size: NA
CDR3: CASSPGTYTGELFF

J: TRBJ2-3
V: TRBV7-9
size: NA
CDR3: CASSRLLPTDTQYF

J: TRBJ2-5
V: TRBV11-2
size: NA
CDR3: CASSLGWGGAETQYF

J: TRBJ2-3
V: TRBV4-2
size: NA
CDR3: CAGSLALLATDTQYF

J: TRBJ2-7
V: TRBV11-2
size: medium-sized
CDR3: CASSYGPQQYF

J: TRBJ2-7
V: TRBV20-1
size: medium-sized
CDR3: CSAVQGNEQYF

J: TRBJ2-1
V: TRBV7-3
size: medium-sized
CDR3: CASSGAGASSYNEQFF

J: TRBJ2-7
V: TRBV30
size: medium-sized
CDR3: CAWRKQGSLYEQYF

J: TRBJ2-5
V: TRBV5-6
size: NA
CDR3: CASRPMGLQETQYF

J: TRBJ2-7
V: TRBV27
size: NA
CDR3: CASRLASTGSYEQYF

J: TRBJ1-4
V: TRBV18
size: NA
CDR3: CASRFVGTAAEKLFF

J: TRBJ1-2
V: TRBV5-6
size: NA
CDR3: CASSPPSGLVYGYTF

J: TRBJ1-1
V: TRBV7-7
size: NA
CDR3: CLTGESLNTEAFF

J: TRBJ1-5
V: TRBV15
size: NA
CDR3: CATSRGGTLSQYSNQPQHF

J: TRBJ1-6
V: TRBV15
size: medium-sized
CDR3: CATSREDRGNSPLHF

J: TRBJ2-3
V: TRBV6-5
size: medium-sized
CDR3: CASSLGQAQGSDTQYF

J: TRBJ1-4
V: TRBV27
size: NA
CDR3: CASSLAPTRGKLFF

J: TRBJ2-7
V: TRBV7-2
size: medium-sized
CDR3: CASSLAASGLYEQYF

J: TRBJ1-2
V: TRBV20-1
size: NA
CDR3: CSAVAQAGYGYTF

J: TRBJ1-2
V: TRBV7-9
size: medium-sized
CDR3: CASSLEQLRMVGYTF

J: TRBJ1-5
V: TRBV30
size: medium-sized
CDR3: CAWSVTGGGQPQHF

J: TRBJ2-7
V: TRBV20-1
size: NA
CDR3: CSAFSDSSYEQYF

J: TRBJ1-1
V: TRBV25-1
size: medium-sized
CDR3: CASSPPGGTGPTEAFF

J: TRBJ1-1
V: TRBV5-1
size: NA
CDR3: CASSLTGGRNTEAFF

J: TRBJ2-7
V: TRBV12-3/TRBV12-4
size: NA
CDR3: CASSLVGQGANEQYF

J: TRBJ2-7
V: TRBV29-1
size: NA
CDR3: CSAQGAVEQYF

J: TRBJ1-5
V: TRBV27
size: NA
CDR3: CASSLSATGYSNQPQHF

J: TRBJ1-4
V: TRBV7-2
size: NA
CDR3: CASSPRRPGQGYEKLFF

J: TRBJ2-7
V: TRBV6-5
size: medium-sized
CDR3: CASSYSTGAYEQYF

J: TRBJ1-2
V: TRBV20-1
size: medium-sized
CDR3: CSAHVLITDGYTF

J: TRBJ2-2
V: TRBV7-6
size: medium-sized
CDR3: CASSLDFSGTGELFF

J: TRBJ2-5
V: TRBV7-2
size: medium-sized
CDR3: CASSLEPEETQYF

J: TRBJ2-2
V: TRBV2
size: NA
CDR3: CASQQDTGELFF

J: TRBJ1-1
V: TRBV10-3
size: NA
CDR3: CAISDRGRITEAFF

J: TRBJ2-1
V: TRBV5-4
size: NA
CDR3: CASSADSRSNNEQFF

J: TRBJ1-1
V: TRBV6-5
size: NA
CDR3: CASRSDSYTEAFF

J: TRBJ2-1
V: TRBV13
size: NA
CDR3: CASSAQGGYNEQFF

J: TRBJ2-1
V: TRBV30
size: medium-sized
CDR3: CAWSVRREGHNEQFF

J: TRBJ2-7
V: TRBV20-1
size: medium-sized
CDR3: CSATLFDIAGYEQYF

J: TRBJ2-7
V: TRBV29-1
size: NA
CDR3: CSYSRPGQGSYEQYF

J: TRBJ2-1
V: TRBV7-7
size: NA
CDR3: CASSLGADNEQFF

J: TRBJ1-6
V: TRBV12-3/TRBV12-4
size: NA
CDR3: CASRLRQGLSYNSPLHF